This entry lists 26 T cell receptor beta chains sequenced from one sample in a study of blood T cell repertoires in COVID-19. Clones were sequenced by immunoSEQ multiplex PCR, and TCRdb holds only the in-frame ones, with some missing. In the table there are 100,000 to 150,000 clones, around 87% of which are singletons. Material for sequencing was peripheral blood. The receptors stem from a woman aged 55-69 years with acute or convalescent COVID-19.

This clone was seen only once. The chain has TRBV7-2 and TRBJ1-2; possible D gene TRBD1, 6 bases. The CDR3 totals 14 residues. Germline CDR1 and CDR2: SGHTA and FQGNSA. Trimming took off 5 bases at V and 2 bases at J, with 12 bases between the two ends. The CDR3 loop is CASSPGTSNYGYTF. CDR3 nucleotides: TGTGCCAGCAGCCCCGGGACATCAAACTATGGCTACACCTTC. Combining the CDR3 with reference TRBV7-2 and TRBJ1-2 gives the whole variable domain GAGVSQSPSNKVTEKGKDVELRCDPISGHTALYWYRQSLGQGLEFLIYFQGNSAPDKSGLPSDRFSAERTGGSVSTLTIQRTQQEDSAVYLCASSPGTSNYGYTFGSGTRLTVV.

V and J are TRBV18 and TRBJ2-5; 8 bases match TRBD1. CDR3 size: 14 residues. The germline gives CDR1 KGHSH, CDR2 LQKENI. J gave up 0 bases and V 6 bases, and 3 bases lay outside the gene matches. DNA for the CDR3: TGTGCCAGCTCGAGGACAGGGTACCAAGAGACCCAGTACTTC. It encodes CASSRTGYQETQYF.

The chain joins TRBV10-1 to TRBJ2-1; unclear D gene. V dropped 2 bases and J dropped 7 bases, with 12 bases sitting between them. This CDR3 has 14 amino acids. The germline gives CDR1 WNHNN, CDR2 SYGVQD (reference sequence). This chain's CDR3 is CASSEGPAKNEQFF. In DNA, the CDR3 is TGCGCCAGCAGTGAGGGTCCAGCGAAGAATGAGCAGTTCTTC.

The chain is built from TRBV3-1 (or the pseudogene TRBV3-2) and TRBJ1-1, with D unclear. The CDR3 is made up of 14 amino acids. With 2 bases removed from V and 0 bases from J, the gap between germline ends came to 7 bases. Germline CDR1 reads LGHDT; CDR2 reads YNNKEL (reference sequence). In DNA, the CDR3 is TGTGCCAGCAGCCAAAGACTATTGAACACTGAAGCTTTCTTT. This encodes CASSQRLLNTEAFF.

V usage is TRBV6-2 or TRBV6-3 and J usage is TRBJ2-1; TRBD2 matches at 11 bases. V lost 5 bases and J lost 5; bases outside the gene matches: 8. The CDR3 totals 16 residues. Per the germline V gene, CDR1 is MNHEY and CDR2 is SVGEGT. This CDR3 reads CASSPSRLAGHNEQFF. CDR3 bases: TGTGCCAGCAGTCCCTCGAGACTAGCGGGACACAATGAGCAGTTCTTC.

The chain has TRBV7-6 and TRBJ1-3; D call uncertain. This CDR3 has 15 amino acids. Per the germline V gene, CDR1 is SGHVS and CDR2 is FNYEAQ. The V gene lost 1 base and the J gene lost 0 bases, with 7 bases spanning the gap. The CDR3 is CASSLGLTSGNTIYF. The CDR3, as DNA: TGTGCCAGCAGCTTAGGACTCACCTCTGGAAACACCATATATTTT. The whole variable domain, filled in from reference TRBV7-6 and TRBJ1-3, reads GAGVSQSPRYKVTKRGQDVALRCDPISGHVSLYWYRQALGQGPEFLTYFNYEAQQDKSGLPNDRFSAERPEGSISTLTIQRTEQRDSAMYRCASSLGLTSGNTIYFGEGSWLTVV.

This clone was observed once. This chain connects TRBV5-5 to TRBJ2-1; D may be TRBD1 (5 bases). This CDR3 comprises 14 residues. The V end lost 4 bases, the J end lost 2 bases, and 10 bases lay between the germline ends. Germline V lookup: CDR1 SGHKS, CDR2 YYEKEE (reference sequence). This chain's CDR3 is CASSPQGTYNEQFF. The CDR3 region has the DNA TGTGCCAGCAGCCCCCAGGGAACCTACAATGAGCAGTTCTTC.

V and J are TRBV18 and TRBJ2-1, with D possibly matching TRBD1 (5 bases). From germline, CDR1 is KGHSH and CDR2 LQKENI. V shed 3 bases and J shed 7 bases, with 10 bases lying between them. CDR3 length: 13 residues. The CDR3 sequence is CASSPRRDNEQFF. CDR3 nucleotides: TGTGCCAGCTCACCCCGCAGGGATAATGAGCAGTTCTTC.

In DNA form, the CDR3 reads TGCGCCAGCAGCCGCGGGAGGAGTGCAGATACGCAGTATTTT. Protein: CASSRGRSADTQYF. The chain links TRBV10-2 to TRBJ2-3, with 8 bases lining up with TRBD2. This CDR3 comprises 14 residues. Trimming cost V 6 bases and J 4 bases; bases outside gene matches: 6. Per the germline V gene, CDR1 is WSHSY and CDR2 is SAAADI.

This clone has only a few counts. This sequence joins TRBV10-3 and TRBJ2-5; perhaps TRBD2 as D (7 bases). Germline V CDR1 and CDR2: ENHRY, SYGVKD. This CDR3 spans 14 amino acids. V was pared by 2 bases and J by 4 bases, with 11 bases between. CDR3 in amino acids: CAISEQGRGETQYF. The CDR3 DNA reads as TGTGCCATCAGTGAGCAGGGGAGGGGAGAGACCCAGTACTTC.

The chain has TRBV19 and TRBJ2-3; TRBD2 matches at 10 bases. Germline V gene lookup returns CDR1 LNHDA and CDR2 SQIVND (reference sequence). The ends lost 8 bases at V and 6 bases at J; junction bases unmatched: 5. The CDR3 has 13 residues. The CDR3 sequence: CASGAGGPDTQYF. The CDR3 DNA sequence: TGTGCCAGTGGAGCGGGAGGGCCGGATACGCAGTATTTT.

CDR3 region: CATLPAVGELFF. The CDR3 bases are TGTGCCACCCTTCCAGCGGTCGGGGAGCTGTTTTTT. This rearrangement joins TRBV6-5 to TRBJ2-2; maybe TRBD2 (5 bases). The germline V and J ends were trimmed by 10 bases and 7 bases, with 13 bases remaining between them. Germline CDR1 is MNHEY and CDR2 is SVGAGI. This CDR3 region has 12 residues.

A few counts support this clone. The chain recombines TRBV18 with TRBJ2-1, with D possibly being TRBD2 (7 bases). The CDR3 totals 16 residues. The germline V gene encodes CDR1 KGHSH and CDR2 LQKENI. V was shortened by 8 bases and J by 5 bases, with 22 bases between the two germline ends. The CDR3 DNA reads as TGTGCCAGCGTACGGGGGCTAGCGGTGGGAGACAATGAGCAGTTCTTC. It yields the protein CASVRGLAVGDNEQFF.

V usage is TRBV5-1 and J usage is TRBJ1-2; D ambiguous. Trimming removed 0 bases from V and 6 bases from J, with 12 bases in between. The CDR3 sequence is 14 residues long. From germline, CDR1 is SGHRS and CDR2 YFSETQ. CDR3 amino acids: CASSLARVSDGYTF. DNA of the CDR3: TGCGCCAGCAGCTTGGCCCGGGTCTCTGATGGCTACACCTTC.

This clone was seen once. The gene calls are TRBV14 and TRBJ2-1; 8 bases line up with TRBD1. J gave up 0 bases and V 1 base, and 14 bases lay outside the gene matches. This CDR3 is 20 amino acids long. The V gene's germline CDR1 is SGHDN and CDR2 FVKESK. CDR3 in amino acids: CASSQGPQSFTGGSYNEQFF. In DNA, the CDR3 is TGTGCCAGCAGCCAAGGGCCTCAAAGTTTTACAGGGGGCTCCTACAATGAGCAGTTCTTC.

This clone was observed a single time. This sequence joins TRBV28 and TRBJ2-5; D may be TRBD2 (6 bases). CDR1 is MDHEN, CDR2 SYDVKM, per germline. V was pared by 5 bases and J by 5 bases, with 24 bases between. This CDR3 comprises 17 residues. The CDR3 region is CASSTARGGGRHETQYF. For the CDR3, the DNA is TGTGCCAGCAGTACCGCCCGGGGTGGGGGGAGACATGAGACCCAGTACTTC.

This sequence joins TRBV7-2 and TRBJ2-7; TRBD1 might be the D (5 bases). The V gene lost 6 bases and the J gene lost 3 bases, with 12 bases spanning the gap. The CDR3 extends over 13 amino acids. The germline V gene has CDR1 SGHTA and CDR2 FQGNSA. CDR3 bases: TGTGCCAGCAGACCAATGGGGCTCTACGAGCAGTACTTC. This gives the protein CASRPMGLYEQYF.

Of note for this clone: This CDR3 is also generated by other DNA sequences in the sample. The rearrangement joins TRBV28 to TRBJ1-5, with D unclear. Trimming removed 6 bases from V and 2 bases from J, with 11 bases in between. Per germline, CDR1 MDHEN and CDR2 SYDVKM. The CDR3 loop spans 14 amino acids. CDR3 in DNA: TGTGCCAGCAGCCTTGGGCGCGGCAATCAGCCCCAGCATTTT. This translates into CASSLGRGNQPQHF. Combining the CDR3 with reference TRBV28 and TRBJ1-5 gives the whole variable domain DVKVTQSSRYLVKRTGEKVFLECVQDMDHENMFWYRQDPGLGLRLIYFSYDVKMKEKGDIPEGYSVSREKKERFSLILESASTNQTSMYLCASSLGRGNQPQHFGDGTRLSIL.

The chain recombines TRBV7-8 with TRBJ2-1; D uncertain. CDR1 and CDR2 (germline): SGHVS, FQNEAQ. The CDR3 has 13 residues. V lost 1 base to trimming and J lost 6 bases, with 7 bases between them. In DNA form, the CDR3 reads TGTGCCAGCAGCTTAGTCAGAGGCAATGAGCAGTTCTTC. It codes for CASSLVRGNEQFF.

The chain has TRBV10-3 and TRBJ2-1; perhaps TRBD2 as D (5 bases). V dropped 4 bases and J dropped 3 bases, with 10 bases sitting between them. CDR1 is ENHRY, CDR2 SYGVKD, per germline. This CDR3 comprises 14 residues. The CDR3 DNA reads as TGTGCCATCAGTGCCAGCGGTGACTACAATGAGCAGTTCTTC. It yields the protein CAISASGDYNEQFF.

The J gene is TRBJ2-3, the V gene TRBV7-9; D unresolved. CDR3 length equals 14 residues. Germline-derived CDR1 and CDR2 are SEHNR and FQNEAQ (reference sequence). V lost 11 bases and J 0 bases, leaving 15 bases between the germline ends. Here the CDR3 DNA reads TGTGCCGCCGCGACTTCGACTAGCACAGATACGCAGTATTTT. Translated, it gives CAAATSTSTDTQYF. The whole variable domain, remainder taken from reference TRBV7-9 and TRBJ2-3, is DTGVSQNPRHKITKRGQNVTFRCDPISEHNRLYWYRQTLGQGPEFLTYFQNEAQLEKSRLLSDRFSAERPKGSFSTLEIQRTEQGDSAMYLCAAATSTSTDTQYFGPGTRLTVL.

This clone was recorded only once. V is TRBV28 and J is TRBJ1-2; unclear D gene. The germline gives CDR1 MDHEN, CDR2 SYDVKM. This CDR3 contains 16 residues. Deletions cut 3 bases from V and 3 bases from J, with 17 bases between. The DNA of the CDR3 is TGTGCCAGCAGTTTCTCCTCAGCGCGGATGGACTATGGCTACACCTTC. Protein product: CASSFSSARMDYGYTF.

This chain uses TRBV5-1 with TRBJ2-7; 12 bases match TRBD2. V gave up 2 bases and J gave up 3 bases; unmatched junction bases: 0. The CDR3 runs 14 residues. The V gene's germline CDR1 is SGHRS and CDR2 YFSETQ. DNA of the CDR3: TGCGCCAGCAGCTTACTAGCGGGAGGCTACGAGCAGTACTTC. As protein: CASSLLAGGYEQYF.

The chain has TRBV27 and TRBJ1-2, with 7 positions matching TRBD1. There are 13 residues in the CDR3. The germline V gene has CDR1 MNHEY and CDR2 SMNVEV (reference sequence). Trimming cost V 3 bases and J 5 bases; bases outside gene matches: 3. As DNA, the CDR3 is TGTGCCAGCAGTTTGACAGGGACATATGGCTACACCTTC. Protein product: CASSLTGTYGYTF.

The chain uses TRBV28 and TRBJ1-2; 8 nucleotides line up with TRBD1. V gave up 5 bases and J gave up 3 bases; unmatched junction bases: 2. The V gene's germline CDR1 is MDHEN and CDR2 SYDVKM. The CDR3 contains 13 residues. The CDR3 loop is CASSRQGHYGYTF. In DNA, the CDR3 is TGTGCCAGCAGTCGACAGGGGCACTATGGCTACACCTTC.

V usage is TRBV5-1 and J usage is TRBJ2-3; maybe TRBD2 (6 bases). This CDR3 has 15 residues. Per germline, CDR1 SGHRS and CDR2 YFSETQ. The germline V and J ends were trimmed by 4 bases and 1 base, with 13 bases remaining between them. CDR3 in amino acids: CASSPPGVGTDTQYF. Here the CDR3 DNA reads TGCGCCAGCAGCCCGCCGGGAGTTGGCACAGATACGCAGTATTTT.